The source of this TCR beta chain is a study of shared clonotypes between healthy human individuals. Trimming cost V 2 bases and J 5 bases; bases outside gene matches: 6. The CDR3 spans 15 residues. Germline V lookup: CDR1 SGHRS, CDR2 YFSETQ. The authors' processing: ImmunoSEQ output held junction-only sequences without quality scores, so filtering differed. Clones were sequenced by immunoSEQ multiplex PCR, and TCRdb holds only the in-frame ones, with some missing. D and trimming come from the DNA, and the V and J calls and clone size come from that table. The sample has a few million clones, roughly 90% seen once.

Sample: naive CD4+ T cells from PBMCs. Subset described: CD45RA+ positively selected. This chain uses TRBV5-1 with TRBJ1-4; 7 bases agree with TRBD1. The clonotype originates from a man aged 18 to 35 in good health. Some clones in this sample may be carry-over from other donors' samples. The CDR3 spells CASSFGTAENEKLFF. CDR3 nucleotide sequence: TGCGCCAGCAGCTTTGGGACAGCTGAGAATGAAAAACTGTTTTTT.